A selection of T cell receptor beta chains follows, all from one sample in a study of cytomegalovirus exposure and HLA in healthy donors. Profiled with immunoSEQ multiplex PCR; TCRdb holds only in-frame clones, not every one. This sample yields 170,000 or so clones, of which around three quarters are seen a single time; under 2% belongs to the top ten. The specimen was PBMCs. These receptors all stem from a woman in her 30s in good health and CMV-seronegative. CDR3s include the opening cysteine and the closing phenylalanine or tryptophan. A D gene is named only where the DNA matches it firmly. Size is stated for part of the rows, as once, few or many counts, or as a class when the clone is expanded.

j_call,v_call,d_call,clone_size,cdr3_nt,cdr3_aa
TRBJ1-1,TRBV7-2,.,.,TGTGCCAGCAGCTCCCGCAGGGGAACTGAAGCTTTCTTT,CASSSRRGTEAFF
TRBJ1-5,TRBV10-2,.,once,TGCGCCAGCAGTGAGTCGGAAGGTAGGGGGAGTCAGCCCCAGCATTTT,CASSESEGRGSQPQHF
TRBJ1-1,TRBV5-4,.,.,TGTGCCAGCAGCTTGGTTGGCAGGGTAAACACTGAAGCTTTCTTT,CASSLVGRVNTEAFF
TRBJ1-1,TRBV6-6,.,few,TGTGCCAGCACCCCTATGCAGAACACTGAAGCTTTCTTT,CASTPMQNTEAFF
TRBJ1-1,TRBV6-1,.,.,TGTGCCAGCAGTGCTGGACAGCGGAACACTGAAGCTTTCTTT,CASSAGQRNTEAFF
TRBJ2-5,TRBV5-1,.,.,TGCGCCAGCAGTGCTAGCGATGGGGAGACCCAGTACTTC,CASSASDGETQYF
TRBJ1-1,TRBV6-1,.,.,TGTGCCAGCAGTACAGCCTACACTGAAGCTTTCTTT,CASSTAYTEAFF
TRBJ2-5,TRBV9,TRBD1,.,TGTGCCAGCAGCGTAGAAGGGGGGACAGGGGGAGAGACCCAGTACTTC,CASSVEGGTGGETQYF
TRBJ1-2,TRBV15,.,.,TGTGCCACCACCAACAGGGTTCGTAGTACTTATGGCTACACCTTC,CATTNRVRSTYGYTF
TRBJ2-1,TRBV27,.,few,TGTGCCAGCAGTTTTTTGGGAGATGAGCAGTTCTTC,CASSFLGDEQFF
TRBJ2-1,TRBV7-8,TRBD2,.,TGTGCCAGCAGCTTAGTCCCACTAGCGGTCTACAATGAGCAGTTCTTC,CASSLVPLAVYNEQFF
TRBJ1-2,TRBV29-1,.,.,TGCAGCGTTGTTCCCCGGCAGGGCGGTGGCTACACCTTC,CSVVPRQGGGYTF
TRBJ2-2,TRBV11-2,.,.,TGTGCCAGCAGCCGTAGGGGGAACACCGGGGAGCTGTTTTTT,CASSRRGNTGELFF
TRBJ1-2,TRBV25-1,.,.,TGTGCCAGCAGTGGTACCTTAGATGGCTACACCTTC,CASSGTLDGYTF
TRBJ1-2,TRBV19,TRBD1,.,TGTGCCAGTAGTCGACAGGGGCGATCGGAAGGCTACACCTTC,CASSRQGRSEGYTF
TRBJ2-2,TRBV9,TRBD2,.,TGTGCCAGCAGCGCACAATGGGGACTAGCGCGGAACACCGGGGAGCTGTTTTTT,CASSAQWGLARNTGELFF
TRBJ1-1,TRBV19,TRBD1,.,TGTGCCAGTAGTACAAGACAGGGGGCAAGGAACACTGAAGCTTTCTTT,CASSTRQGARNTEAFF
TRBJ1-2,TRBV30,.,.,TGTGCCTGGAGCCCTGGTTCCGGGGGCTATGGCTACACCTTC,CAWSPGSGGYGYTF
TRBJ2-2,TRBV10-3,.,medium-sized,TGTGCCATCAGTGAATTGACTAGGGACAGAGGGACCGGGGAGCTGTTTTTT,CAISELTRDRGTGELFF
TRBJ2-7,TRBV5-1,.,.,TGCGCCAGCAGCTTGGCAGGGCTCCACGAGCAGTACTTC,CASSLAGLHEQYF
TRBJ2-1,TRBV4-1,.,few,TGCGCCAGCAGCCAAGAATGGCGCAGGGGCGATGAGCAGTTCTTC,CASSQEWRRGDEQFF
TRBJ1-2,TRBV29-1,.,few,TGCAGCGTGGACGCCACAGGGCCTAACTATGGCTACACCTTC,CSVDATGPNYGYTF
TRBJ1-1,TRBV5-1,.,.,TGCGCCAGCAGCTTGGGTACGAGGGCGGACACTGAAGCTTTCTTT,CASSLGTRADTEAFF
TRBJ2-2,TRBV7-7,TRBD2,.,TGTGCCAGCAAAGCGGGAGAAAACACCGGGGAGCTGTTTTTT,CASKAGENTGELFF
TRBJ2-7,TRBV19,.,.,TGTGCCAGTAGTATCGGCGGATCCTACGAGCAGTACTTC,CASSIGGSYEQYF
TRBJ2-5,TRBV7-8,TRBD2,.,TGTGCCAGCAGCTTAATGAGACTAGCGGGACCCCAGTACTTC,CASSLMRLAGPQYF
TRBJ1-1,TRBV27,.,.,TGTGCCAGCAGTTTATCTACCGAGGGACTGACTGAAGCTTTCTTT,CASSLSTEGLTEAFF
TRBJ2-7,TRBV6-5,TRBD2,once,TGTGCCAGCAGTTACTCGGGACTAGCGATCTACGAGCAGTACTTC,CASSYSGLAIYEQYF
TRBJ1-4,TRBV6-5,.,.,TGTGCCAGCAGTTATACCCCGGGGGAAAAACTGTTTTTT,CASSYTPGEKLFF
TRBJ2-3,TRBV25-1,TRBD2,.,TGTGCCAGCAGTGATTACCGACTAGCGGGAGTGGATACGCAGTATTTT,CASSDYRLAGVDTQYF
TRBJ2-7,TRBV9,TRBD2,.,TGTGCCAGCAGCGTTGGCCTAGAGCGGGGAGGCGAGCAGTACTTC,CASSVGLERGGEQYF
TRBJ2-7,TRBV9,.,.,TGTGCCAGCAGTGGAGGTGGGGGGGCCAGCGAGCAGTACTTC,CASSGGGGASEQYF